What follows describes a single T cell receptor beta chain. Under the authors' procedure: For nucleated cells, counts were estimated from reference gene primer amplification. Profiling relied on immunoSEQ multiplex PCR, and the TCRdb table lists in-frame clones only, not all of them. Clonal size and the V and J genes are those of that table, whereas D and trimming came from the DNA. The sample holds 40,000 to 45,000 clones, 80% to 95% seen once. The sample belongs to a study of blood T cell repertoires in COVID-19. Study summary: Collection of acute and convalescent COVID-19 samples took place in the United States, Italy and Spain. T cells, B-cell-depleted T cells, or PBMCs provided the cDNA or gDNA that served as material.

In germline, CDR1 is KGHSH, CDR2 LQKENI. Deletions cut 2 bases from V and 2 bases from J, with 9 bases between. This CDR3 is 15 amino acids long. The TCR comes from a human donor in a cohort sampled during active COVID-19. This rearrangement joins TRBV18 to TRBJ1-4; D might be TRBD1 (6 bases). What was sequenced was peripheral blood. Here the CDR3 DNA reads TGTGCCAGCTCACCAACAGGGCTCACTAATGAAAAACTGTTTTTT. Translation: CASSPTGLTNEKLFF.